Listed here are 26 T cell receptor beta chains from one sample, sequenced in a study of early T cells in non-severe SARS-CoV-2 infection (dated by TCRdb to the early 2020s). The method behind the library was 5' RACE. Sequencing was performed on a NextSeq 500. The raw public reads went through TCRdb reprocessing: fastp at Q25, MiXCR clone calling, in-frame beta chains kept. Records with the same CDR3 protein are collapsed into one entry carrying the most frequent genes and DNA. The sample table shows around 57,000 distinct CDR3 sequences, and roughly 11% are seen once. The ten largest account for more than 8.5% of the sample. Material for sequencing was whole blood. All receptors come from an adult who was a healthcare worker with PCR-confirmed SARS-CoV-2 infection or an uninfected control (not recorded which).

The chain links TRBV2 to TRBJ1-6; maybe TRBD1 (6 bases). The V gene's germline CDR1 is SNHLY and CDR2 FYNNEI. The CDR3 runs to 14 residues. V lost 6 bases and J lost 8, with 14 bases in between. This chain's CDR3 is CASRSTGYHSPLHF. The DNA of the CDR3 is TGTGCCAGCAGATCCACAGGGTATCATTCACCCCTCCACTTT.

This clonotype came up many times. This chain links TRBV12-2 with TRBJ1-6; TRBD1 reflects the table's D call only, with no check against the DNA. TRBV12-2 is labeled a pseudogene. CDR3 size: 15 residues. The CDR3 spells CASRLDRGQNSPLHF. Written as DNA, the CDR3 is TGTGCAAGTCGCTTAGACAGGGGGCAGAATTCACCCCTCCACTTT.

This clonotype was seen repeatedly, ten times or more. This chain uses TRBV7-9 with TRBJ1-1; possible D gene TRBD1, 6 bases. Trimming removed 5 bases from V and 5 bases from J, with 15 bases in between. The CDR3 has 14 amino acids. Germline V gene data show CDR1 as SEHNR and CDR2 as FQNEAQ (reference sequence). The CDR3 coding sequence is TGTGCCAGCAGCCTACAGGGTCCTACGACTGAAGCTTTCTTT. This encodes CASSLQGPTTEAFF.

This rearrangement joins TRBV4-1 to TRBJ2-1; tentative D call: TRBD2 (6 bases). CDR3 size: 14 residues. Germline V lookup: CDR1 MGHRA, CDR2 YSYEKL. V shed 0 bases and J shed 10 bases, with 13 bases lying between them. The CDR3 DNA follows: TGCGCCAGCAGCCAAGATTTTACGGGAGTGGAGCAGTTCTTC. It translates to CASSQDFTGVEQFF.

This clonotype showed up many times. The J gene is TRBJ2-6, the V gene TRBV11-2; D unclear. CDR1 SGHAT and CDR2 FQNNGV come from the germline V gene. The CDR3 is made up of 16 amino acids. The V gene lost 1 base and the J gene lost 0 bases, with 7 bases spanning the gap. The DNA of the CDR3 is TGTGCCAGCAGCTTAGTTTTGGGCTCTGGGGCCAACGTCCTGACTTTC. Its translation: CASSLVLGSGANVLTF.

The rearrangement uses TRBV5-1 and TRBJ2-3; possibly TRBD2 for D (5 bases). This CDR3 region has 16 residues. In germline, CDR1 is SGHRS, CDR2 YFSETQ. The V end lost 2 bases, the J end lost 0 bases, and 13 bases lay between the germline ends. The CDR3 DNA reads TGCGCCAGCAGCTTAAGAAGCGGTTCTAGCACAGATACGCAGTATTTT. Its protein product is CASSLRSGSSTDTQYF. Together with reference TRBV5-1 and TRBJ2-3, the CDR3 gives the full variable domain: KAGVTQTPRYLIKTRGQQVTLSCSPISGHRSVSWYQQTPGQGLQFLFEYFSETQRNKGNFPGRFSGRQFSNSRSEMNVSTLELGDSALYLCASSLRSGSSTDTQYFGPGTRLTVL.

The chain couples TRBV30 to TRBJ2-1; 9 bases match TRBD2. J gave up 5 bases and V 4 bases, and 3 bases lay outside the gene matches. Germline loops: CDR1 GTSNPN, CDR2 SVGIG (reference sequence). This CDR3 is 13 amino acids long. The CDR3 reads CAWMRGGDNEQFF. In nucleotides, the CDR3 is TGTGCCTGGATGCGCGGGGGGGACAATGAGCAGTTCTTC.

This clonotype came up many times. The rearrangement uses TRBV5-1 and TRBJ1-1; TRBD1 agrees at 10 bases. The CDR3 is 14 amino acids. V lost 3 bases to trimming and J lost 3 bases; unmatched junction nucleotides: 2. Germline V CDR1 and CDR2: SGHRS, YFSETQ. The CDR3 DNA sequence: TGCGCCAGCAGCTACGGACAGGGGGACACTGAAGCTTTCTTT. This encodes CASSYGQGDTEAFF.

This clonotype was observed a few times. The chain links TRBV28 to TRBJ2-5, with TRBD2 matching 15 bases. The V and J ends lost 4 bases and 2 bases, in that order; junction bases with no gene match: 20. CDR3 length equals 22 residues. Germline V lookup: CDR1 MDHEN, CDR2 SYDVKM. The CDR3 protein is CASSSGLAGGLRFSSYQETQYF. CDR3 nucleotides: TGTGCCAGCAGTTCTGGACTAGCGGGGGGGCTCCGTTTCAGCTCGTATCAAGAGACCCAGTACTTC.

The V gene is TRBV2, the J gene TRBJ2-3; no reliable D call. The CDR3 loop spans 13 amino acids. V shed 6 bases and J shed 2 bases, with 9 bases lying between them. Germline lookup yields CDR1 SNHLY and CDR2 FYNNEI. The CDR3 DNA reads TGTGCCAGCAGAGAATCAACCACAGATACGCAGTATTTT. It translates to CASRESTTDTQYF.

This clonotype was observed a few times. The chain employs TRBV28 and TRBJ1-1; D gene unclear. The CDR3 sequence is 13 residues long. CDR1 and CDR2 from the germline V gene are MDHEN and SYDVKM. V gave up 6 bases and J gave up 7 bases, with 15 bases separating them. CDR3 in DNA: TGTGCCAGCAGCCCCGCCGGGAGGATTGAAGCTTTCTTT. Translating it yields CASSPAGRIEAFF.

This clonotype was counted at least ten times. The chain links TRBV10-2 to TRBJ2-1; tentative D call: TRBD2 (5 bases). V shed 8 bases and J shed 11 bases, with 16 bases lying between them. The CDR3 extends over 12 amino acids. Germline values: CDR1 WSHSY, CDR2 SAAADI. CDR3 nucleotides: TGCGCCAGCGGGAGCGCGGTTGGTAAGCAGTTCTTC. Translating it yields CASGSAVGKQFF.

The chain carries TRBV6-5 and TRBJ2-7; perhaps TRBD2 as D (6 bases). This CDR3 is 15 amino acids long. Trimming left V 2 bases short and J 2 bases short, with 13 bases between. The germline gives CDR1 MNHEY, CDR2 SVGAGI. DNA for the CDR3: TGTGCCAGCAGTTACACCTTATCGGGGGCCTACGAGCAGTACTTC. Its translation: CASSYTLSGAYEQYF.

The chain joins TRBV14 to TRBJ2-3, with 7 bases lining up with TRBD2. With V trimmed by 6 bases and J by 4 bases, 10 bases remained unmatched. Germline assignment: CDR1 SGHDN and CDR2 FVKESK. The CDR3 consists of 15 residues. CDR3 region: CASSSSGRGADTQYF. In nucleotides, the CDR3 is TGTGCCAGCAGTTCTAGCGGACGGGGCGCAGATACGCAGTATTTT.

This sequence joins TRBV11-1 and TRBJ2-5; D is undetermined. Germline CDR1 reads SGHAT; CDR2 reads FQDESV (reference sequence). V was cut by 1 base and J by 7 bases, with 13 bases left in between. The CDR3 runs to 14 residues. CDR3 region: CASSLDWQAGTQYF. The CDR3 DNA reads TGTGCCAGCAGCTTAGACTGGCAGGCAGGGACCCAGTACTTC.

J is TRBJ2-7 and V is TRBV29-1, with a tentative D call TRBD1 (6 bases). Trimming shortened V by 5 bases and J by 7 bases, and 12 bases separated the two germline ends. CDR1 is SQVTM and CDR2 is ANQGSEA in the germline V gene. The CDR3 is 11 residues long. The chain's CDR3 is CSVRDTREQYF. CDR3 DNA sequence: TGCAGCGTTCGGGACACTAGGGAGCAGTACTTC.

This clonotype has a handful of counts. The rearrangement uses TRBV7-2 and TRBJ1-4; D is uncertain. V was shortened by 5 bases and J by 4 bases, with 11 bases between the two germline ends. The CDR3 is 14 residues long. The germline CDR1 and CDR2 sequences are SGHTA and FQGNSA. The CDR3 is CASSITGLNEKLFF. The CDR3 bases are TGTGCCAGCAGCATCACTGGGCTTAATGAAAAACTGTTTTTT.

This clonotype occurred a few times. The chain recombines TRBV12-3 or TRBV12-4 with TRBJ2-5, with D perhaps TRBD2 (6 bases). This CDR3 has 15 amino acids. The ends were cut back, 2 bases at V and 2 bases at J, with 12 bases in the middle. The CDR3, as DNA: TGTGCCAGCAGTTTAAGACTAGTTGGACAAGAGACCCAGTACTTC. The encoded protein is CASSLRLVGQETQYF.

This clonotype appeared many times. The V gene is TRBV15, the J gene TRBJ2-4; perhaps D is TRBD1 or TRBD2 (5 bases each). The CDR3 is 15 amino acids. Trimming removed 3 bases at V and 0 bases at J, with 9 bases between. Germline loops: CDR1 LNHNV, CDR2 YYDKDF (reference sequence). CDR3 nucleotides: TGTGCCACCAGCAGGGGGGTAGGAGCCAAAAACATTCAGTACTTC. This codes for CATSRGVGAKNIQYF. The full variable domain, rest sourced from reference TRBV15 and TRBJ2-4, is DAMVIQNPRYQVTQFGKPVTLSCSQTLNHNVMYWYQQKSSQAPKLLFHYYDKDFNNEADTPDNFQSRRPNTSFCFLDIRSPGLGDTAMYLCATSRGVGAKNIQYFGAGTRLSVL.

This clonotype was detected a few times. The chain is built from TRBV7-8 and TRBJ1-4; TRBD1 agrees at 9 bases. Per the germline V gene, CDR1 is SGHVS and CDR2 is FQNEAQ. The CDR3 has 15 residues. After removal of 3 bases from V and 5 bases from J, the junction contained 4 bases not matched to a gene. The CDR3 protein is CASSLSTGGNEKLFF. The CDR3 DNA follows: TGTGCCAGCAGCTTGAGTACAGGGGGCAATGAAAAACTGTTTTTT.

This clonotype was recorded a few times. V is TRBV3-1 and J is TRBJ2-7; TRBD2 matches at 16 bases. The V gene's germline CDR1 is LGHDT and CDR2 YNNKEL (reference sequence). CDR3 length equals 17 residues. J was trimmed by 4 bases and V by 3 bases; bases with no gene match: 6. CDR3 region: CASSHGTSGRARYEQYF. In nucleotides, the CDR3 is TGTGCCAGCAGCCACGGGACTAGCGGGAGGGCCCGGTACGAGCAGTACTTC.

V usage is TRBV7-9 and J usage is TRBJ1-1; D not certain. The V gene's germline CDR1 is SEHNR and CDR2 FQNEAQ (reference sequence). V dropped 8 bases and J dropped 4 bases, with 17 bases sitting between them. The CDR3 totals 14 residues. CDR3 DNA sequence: TGTGCCAGCGCTACGGCCCTACCCGCCACTGAAGCTTTCTTT. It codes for CASATALPATEAFF.

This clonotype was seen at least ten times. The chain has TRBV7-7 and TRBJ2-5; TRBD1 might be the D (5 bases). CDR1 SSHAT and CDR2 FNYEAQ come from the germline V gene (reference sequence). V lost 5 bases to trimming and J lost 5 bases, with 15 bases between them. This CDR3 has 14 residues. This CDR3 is CASSPDSLGETQYF. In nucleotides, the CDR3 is TGTGCCAGCAGCCCCGACAGCCTCGGGGAGACCCAGTACTTC. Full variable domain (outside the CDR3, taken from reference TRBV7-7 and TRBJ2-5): GAGVSQSPRYKVTKRGQDVTLRCDPISSHATLYWYQQALGQGPEFLTYFNYEAQPDKSGLPSDRFSAERPEGSISTLTIQRTEQRDSAMYRCASSPDSLGETQYFGPGTRLLVL.

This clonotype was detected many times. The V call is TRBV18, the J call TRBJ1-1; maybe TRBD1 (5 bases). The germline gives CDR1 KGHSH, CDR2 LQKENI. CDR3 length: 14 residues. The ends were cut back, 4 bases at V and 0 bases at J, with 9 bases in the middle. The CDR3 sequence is CASSRQRVNTEAFF. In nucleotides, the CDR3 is TGTGCCAGCTCACGACAGCGCGTGAACACTGAAGCTTTCTTT.

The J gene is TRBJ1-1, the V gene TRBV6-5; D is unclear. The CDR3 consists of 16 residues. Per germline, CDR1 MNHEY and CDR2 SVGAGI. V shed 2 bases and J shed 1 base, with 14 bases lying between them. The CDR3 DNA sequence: TGTGCCAGCAGTTACCGGTTTGGCTCGGCGAACACTGAAGCTTTCTTT. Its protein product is CASSYRFGSANTEAFF.

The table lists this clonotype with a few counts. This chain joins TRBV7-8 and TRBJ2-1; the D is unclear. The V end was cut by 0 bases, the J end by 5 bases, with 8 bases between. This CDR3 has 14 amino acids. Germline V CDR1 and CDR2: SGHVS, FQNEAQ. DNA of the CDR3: TGTGCCAGCAGCTTAGCGTATTCCGACAATGAGCAGTTCTTC. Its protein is CASSLAYSDNEQFF.